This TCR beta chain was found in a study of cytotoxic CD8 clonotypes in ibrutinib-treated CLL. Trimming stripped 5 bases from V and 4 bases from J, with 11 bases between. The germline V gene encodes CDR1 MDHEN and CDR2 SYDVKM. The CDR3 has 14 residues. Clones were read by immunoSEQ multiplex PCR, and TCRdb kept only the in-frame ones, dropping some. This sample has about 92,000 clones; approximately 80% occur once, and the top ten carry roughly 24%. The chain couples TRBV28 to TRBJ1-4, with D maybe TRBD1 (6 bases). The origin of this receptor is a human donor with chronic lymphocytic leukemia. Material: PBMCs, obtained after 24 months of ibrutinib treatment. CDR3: CASSPGHINEKLFF. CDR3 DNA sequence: TGTGCCAGCAGTCCGGGACACATTAATGAAAAACTGTTTTTT.